This T cell receptor (beta chain) was recorded in a study of CD8+ T cells in alopecia areata. The wider study: Treatment of the treated patients consisted of oral tofacitinib, 5 to 10 mg twice daily. Tofacitinib treatment spanned 6 to 18 months, with 6 months off drug afterward.

As concerns this clone: Its target is not known.

Study-level results: Shared TCR sequences were less clear between patients than in mice, possibly partly from HLA diversity.

From alopecia areata patients, lesional scalp punch biopsies and peripheral blood were collected. Extracted RNA was reverse transcribed, and the resulting cDNA served as sequencing template. Repertoires were generated with immunoSEQ multiplex PCR, while TCRdb's copy carries only in-frame clones and drops some. The top ten hold over 10% of the sample, which has approximately 150,000 clones, roughly 66% seen once. Germline V CDR1 and CDR2: SGHRS, YFSETQ. Trimming cost V 5 bases and J 1 base; bases outside gene matches: 2. The CDR3 runs to 13 residues. Here the sequenced sample was CD8+ T cells sorted from blood, taken at week 0. The V call is TRBV5-1, the J call TRBJ2-7, with 8 bases fitting TRBD1. The TCR was taken from a human donor with alopecia areata. The CDR3 reads CASRGDRSYEQYF. DNA of the CDR3: TGCGCCAGCAGGGGGGACAGGTCCTACGAGCAGTACTTC. The entire variable domain, with the rest obtained from reference TRBV5-1 and TRBJ2-7, is as follows: KAGVTQTPRYLIKTRGQQVTLSCSPISGHRSVSWYQQTPGQGLQFLFEYFSETQRNKGNFPGRFSGRQFSNSRSEMNVSTLELGDSALYLCASRGDRSYEQYFGPGTRLTVT.